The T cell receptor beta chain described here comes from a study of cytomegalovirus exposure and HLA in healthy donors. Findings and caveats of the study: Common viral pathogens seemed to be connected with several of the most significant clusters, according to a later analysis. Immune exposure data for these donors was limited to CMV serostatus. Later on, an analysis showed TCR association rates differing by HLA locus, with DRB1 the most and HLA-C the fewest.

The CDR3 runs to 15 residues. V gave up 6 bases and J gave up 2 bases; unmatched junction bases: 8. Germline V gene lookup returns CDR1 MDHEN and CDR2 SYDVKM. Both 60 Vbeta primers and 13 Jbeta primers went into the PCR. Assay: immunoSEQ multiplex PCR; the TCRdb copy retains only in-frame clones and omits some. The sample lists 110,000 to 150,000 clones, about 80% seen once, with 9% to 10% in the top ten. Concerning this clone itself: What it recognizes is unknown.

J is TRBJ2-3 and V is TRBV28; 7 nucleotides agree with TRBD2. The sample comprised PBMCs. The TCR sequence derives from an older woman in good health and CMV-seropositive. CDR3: CASSYAGVFTDTQYF. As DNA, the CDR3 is TGTGCCAGCAGCTACGCGGGGGTCTTCACAGATACGCAGTATTTT.